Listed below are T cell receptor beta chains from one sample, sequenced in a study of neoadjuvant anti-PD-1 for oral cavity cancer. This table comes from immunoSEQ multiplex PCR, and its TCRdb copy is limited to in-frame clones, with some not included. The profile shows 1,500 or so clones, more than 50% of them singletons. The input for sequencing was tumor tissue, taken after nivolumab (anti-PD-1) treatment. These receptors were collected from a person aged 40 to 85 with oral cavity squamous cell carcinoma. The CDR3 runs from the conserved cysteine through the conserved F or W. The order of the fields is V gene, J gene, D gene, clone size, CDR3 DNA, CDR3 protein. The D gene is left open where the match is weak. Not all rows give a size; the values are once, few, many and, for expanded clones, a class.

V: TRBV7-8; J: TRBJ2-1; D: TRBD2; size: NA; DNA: TGTGCCAGCAGCAGCCCGCCGGGACTAGCGGGAAAATCCTACAATGAGCAGTTCTTC; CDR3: CASSSPPGLAGKSYNEQFF
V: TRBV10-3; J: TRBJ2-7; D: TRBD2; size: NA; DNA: TGTGCCATCAGTGAGTCTGGATCTAGCGGGAGGGCCCGTGAGGAGCAGTACTTC; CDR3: CAISESGSSGRAREEQYF
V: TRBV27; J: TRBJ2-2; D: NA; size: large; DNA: TGTGCCAGCAGCCTGATGGCCGGGGAGCTGTTTTTT; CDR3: CASSLMAGELFF
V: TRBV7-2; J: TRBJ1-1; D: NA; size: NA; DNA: TGTGCCAGCAGCTTTGATGAGGGAGGGCAAACTTTCTTT; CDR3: CASSFDEGGQTFF
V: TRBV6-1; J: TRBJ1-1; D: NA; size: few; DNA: TGTGCCAGCCTTTGGTCCCTGAACACTGAAGCTTTCTTT; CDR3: CASLWSLNTEAFF
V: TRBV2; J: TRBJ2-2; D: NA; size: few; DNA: TGTGCCAGCAGACCGGGACAGAACACCGGGGAGCTGTTTTTT; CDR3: CASRPGQNTGELFF
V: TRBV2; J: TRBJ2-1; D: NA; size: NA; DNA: TGTGCCAGCATTTTAGACCAGAGACATTACAATGAGCAGTTCTTC; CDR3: CASILDQRHYNEQFF
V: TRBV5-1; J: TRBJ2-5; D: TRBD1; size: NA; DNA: TGCGCCAGCAGCTTTGGACAGGGAAGTTTCAGGGCAGAGACCCAGTACTTC; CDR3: CASSFGQGSFRAETQYF
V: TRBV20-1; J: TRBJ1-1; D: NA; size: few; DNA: TGCAGTGCCAGAGCAGGTGCTGAAGCTTTCTTT; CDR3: CSARAGAEAFF
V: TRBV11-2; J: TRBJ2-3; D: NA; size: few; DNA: TGTGCCAGCAGCTTTACTGGGGGCGCGAGCACAGATACGCAGTATTTT; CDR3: CASSFTGGASTDTQYF
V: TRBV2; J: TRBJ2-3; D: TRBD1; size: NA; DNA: TGTGCCAGCAGTGACAGGGGGCGCACAGATACGCAGTATTTT; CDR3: CASSDRGRTDTQYF
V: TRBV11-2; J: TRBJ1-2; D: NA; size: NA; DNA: TGTGCCAGCAGCTACGGCGGGGGGGAGAACTATGGCTACACCTTC; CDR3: CASSYGGGENYGYTF
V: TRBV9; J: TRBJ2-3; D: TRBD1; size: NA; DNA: TGTGCCAGCAGCTACCTCGGACAGGGTCAATCTACAGATACGCAGTATTTT; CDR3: CASSYLGQGQSTDTQYF
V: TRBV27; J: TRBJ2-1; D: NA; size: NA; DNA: TGTGCCAGCAGTCCTGCACTCGGTCGGGAGCAGTTCTTC; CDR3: CASSPALGREQFF
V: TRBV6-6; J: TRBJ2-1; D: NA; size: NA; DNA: TGTGCCAGCAGTTACTCGATTGCGGGGAATGAGCAGTTCTTC; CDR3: CASSYSIAGNEQFF
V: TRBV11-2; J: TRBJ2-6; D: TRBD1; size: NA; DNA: TGTGCCAGCAGGCGTCCGGGACAGGGTATTTCTGGGGCCAACGTCCTGACTTTC; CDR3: CASRRPGQGISGANVLTF
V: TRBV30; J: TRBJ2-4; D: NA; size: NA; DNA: TGTGCCTGGAGTGTACCTCGACAACTAGTAGCCAAAAACATTCAGTACTTC; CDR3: CAWSVPRQLVAKNIQYF